This T cell receptor beta chain is from a study of cytotoxic CD8 clonotypes in ibrutinib-treated CLL. About the research overall: There were 11 relapsed/refractory patients and about 15 treatment-naive patients, and under 18 were IGHV unmutated.

Germline trimming cut 3 bases from V and 0 bases from J; bases unmatched to any gene: 13. Germline V gives CDR1 MDHEN, CDR2 SYDVKM. This CDR3 has 20 residues. PBMCs were cryopreserved, and roughly 2.2 micrograms of genomic DNA from them went into TCR beta libraries. To note about this clone: What it binds is not known.

Study-wide results and caveats: Public clonotypes, an uncommon group, contracted or remained stable on treatment.

Sequencing sought depths of 1 in 200,000 to 1 in 1 million T cells. Repertoires were generated with immunoSEQ multiplex PCR, while TCRdb's copy carries only in-frame clones and drops some. The sample includes some 27,000 clones, less than 75% of them seen just once. This clonotype was sampled from a human donor with chronic lymphocytic leukemia. The source material was PBMCs, sampled before ibrutinib treatment. The chain has TRBV28 and TRBJ2-6; 8 positions match TRBD1. CDR3 nucleotide sequence: TGTGCCAGCAGTTTCGGGACAGGAGTATTCTCCTTCTCTGGGGCCAACGTCCTGACTTTC. This encodes CASSFGTGVFSFSGANVLTF.